This TCR beta chain came from a study of blood T cell repertoires in COVID-19. There are 14 residues in the CDR3. Trimming pared 5 bases from V and 2 bases from J, leaving 12 bases between. Germline CDR1 is SGHRS and CDR2 is YFSETQ. Sequenced by immunoSEQ multiplex PCR; TCRdb stores in-frame clones only, minus some. The sample has 150,000 or so clones, about nine tenths seen once; the top ten hold around 4.5%. This receptor was obtained from a man aged 50 or older who had recovered from COVID-19. The chain has TRBV5-1 and TRBJ2-3; maybe TRBD2 (5 bases). Sequenced sample: PBMCs or T cells enriched from blood (not recorded which). CDR3: CASSKRQITDTQYF. DNA for the CDR3: TGCGCCAGCAGTAAGCGGCAGATCACAGATACGCAGTATTTT.